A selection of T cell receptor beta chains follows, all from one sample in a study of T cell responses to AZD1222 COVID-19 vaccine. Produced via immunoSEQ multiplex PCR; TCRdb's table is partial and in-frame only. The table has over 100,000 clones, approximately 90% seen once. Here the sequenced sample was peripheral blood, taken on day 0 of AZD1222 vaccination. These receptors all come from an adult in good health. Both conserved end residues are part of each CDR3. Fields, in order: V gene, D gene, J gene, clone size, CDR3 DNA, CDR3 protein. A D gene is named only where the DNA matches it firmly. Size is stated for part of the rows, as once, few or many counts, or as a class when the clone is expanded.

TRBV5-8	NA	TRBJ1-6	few	TGTGCCAGCGTCCTTCAGGGGTGGATTTCACCCCTCCACTTT	CASVLQGWISPLHF
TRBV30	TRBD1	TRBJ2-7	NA	TGTGCCTGGAGCGTCGGGACAGGGGGCTACGAGCAGTACTTC	CAWSVGTGGYEQYF
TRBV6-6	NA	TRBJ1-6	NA	TGTGCCAGCAAAGTAGGGGATAATGGAGGTAATTCACCCCTCCACTTT	CASKVGDNGGNSPLHF
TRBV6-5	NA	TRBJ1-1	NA	TGTGCCAGCAGGACCGGGACAATGAACACTGAAGCTTTCTTT	CASRTGTMNTEAFF
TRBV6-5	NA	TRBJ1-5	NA	TGTGCCAGCAGTTACCGAGTGGGGGGTAATCAGCCCCAGCATTTT	CASSYRVGGNQPQHF
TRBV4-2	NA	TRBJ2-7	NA	TGTGCCAGCAGCCAAGATTCACTAGCTCCCGAGCAGTACTTC	CASSQDSLAPEQYF
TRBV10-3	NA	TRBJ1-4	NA	TGTGCCATCAGTGAACAGGGACTACCTAATGAAAAACTGTTTTTT	CAISEQGLPNEKLFF
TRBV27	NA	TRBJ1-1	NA	TGTGCCAGCAGTTTATCATGGGGGGCGGGCACTGAAGCTTTCTTT	CASSLSWGAGTEAFF
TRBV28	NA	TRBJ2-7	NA	TGTGCCAGCAGTCCGCCCGGACAGTCCTACGAGCAGTACTTC	CASSPPGQSYEQYF
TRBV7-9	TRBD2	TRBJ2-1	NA	TGTGCCAGCCGGCGGGGGGAATACAATGAGCAGTTCTTC	CASRRGEYNEQFF